The clone carrying this TCR beta chain was counted a single time. The sample belongs to a study of blood T cells in healthy people across ages. A sample-barcoded 5' primer and a J-beta primer mix were used in a second PCR of roughly 7 to 11 cycles. Each CDR3 protein gets one entry after TCRdb re-called the 5' RACE reads with MiXCR. Among approximately 1.5 million distinct CDR3 sequences, roughly 30% were seen once, and the ten largest hold approximately 11%. Individuals who donated were healthy Caucasians from Russia aged roughly 6 to 90. Every donor provided roughly 10 milliliters of peripheral blood. This CDR3 has 13 amino acids. Germline CDR1 KGHSH, CDR2 LQKENI. V lost 10 bases and J lost 1, with 13 bases in between.

This sequence originates from a woman in her thirties in good health. Material: blood. The chain employs TRBV18 and TRBJ1-1; no clear D. CDR3 DNA: TGTGCCACGAAAGAGGGTGCGAACACTGAAGCTTTCTTT. The encoded protein is CATKEGANTEAFF. The variable domain in full, completed from reference TRBV18 and TRBJ1-1, reads NAGVMQNPRHLVRRRGQEARLRCSPMKGHSHVYWYRQLPEEGLKFMVYLQKENIIDESGMPKERFSAEFPKEGPSILRIQQVVRGDSAAYFCATKEGANTEAFFGQGTRLTVV.